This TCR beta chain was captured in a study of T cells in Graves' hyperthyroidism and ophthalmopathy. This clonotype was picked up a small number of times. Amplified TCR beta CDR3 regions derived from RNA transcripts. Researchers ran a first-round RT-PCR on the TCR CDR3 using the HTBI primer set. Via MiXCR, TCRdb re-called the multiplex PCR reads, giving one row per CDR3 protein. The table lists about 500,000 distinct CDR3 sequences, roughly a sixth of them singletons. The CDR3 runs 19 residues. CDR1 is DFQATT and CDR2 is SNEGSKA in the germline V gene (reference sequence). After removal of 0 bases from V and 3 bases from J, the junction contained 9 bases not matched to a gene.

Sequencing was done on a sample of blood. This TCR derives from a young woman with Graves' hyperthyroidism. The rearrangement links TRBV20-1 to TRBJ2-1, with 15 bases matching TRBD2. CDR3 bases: TGCAGTGCTAGAGATCTCACAGGACTAGCGGGAGGGCGCTACAATGAGCAGTTCTTC. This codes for CSARDLTGLAGGRYNEQFF.